This is a list of T cell receptor beta chains from one sample in a study of blood T cells in healthy people across ages. Using its own MiXCR run on the 5' RACE reads, TCRdb lists one record per CDR3 protein. The sample yields 950,000 to 1,200,000 distinct CDR3 sequences, more than 30% seen once. Sequenced input: blood. These receptors were obtained from a man between 18 and 29 years old in good health. The CDR3 runs from the conserved cysteine through the conserved F or W. Fields, in order: clone size, D gene, V gene, J gene, CDR3 protein, CDR3 DNA. The D gene is left open where the match is weak. The listing skips clone size in some rows; elsewhere it reads once, few, many or a size class.

>.|.|TRBV20-1|TRBJ2-5
CSARAGRDGETQYF
TGCAGTGCTAGAGCGGGACGTGACGGGGAGACCCAGTACTTC
>.|.|TRBV7-9|TRBJ2-2
CASSLDGRNANTGELFF
TGTGCCAGCAGCTTAGACGGGCGAAACGCGAACACCGGGGAGCTGTTTTTT
>few|TRBD1|TRBV7-2|TRBJ1-1
CASSLSRGQAKAFF
TGTGCCAGCAGCTTATCCCGCGGACAGGCGAAAGCTTTCTTT
>.|TRBD1|TRBV7-9|TRBJ2-7
CASSYNPGQGSYEQYF
TGTGCCAGCAGCTACAACCCGGGACAGGGTTCCTACGAGCAGTACTTC
>.|.|TRBV29-1|TRBJ2-5
CSVELRTNEQYF
TGCAGCGTTGAGCTCAGAACAAATGAGCAGTACTTC
>once|.|TRBV5-1|TRBJ1-1
CASRRTAGTNTEAFF
TGCGCCAGCAGAAGAACAGCAGGGACGAACACTGAAGCTTTCTTT
>few|.|TRBV20-1|TRBJ1-2
CSARVGGVPTWGYTF
TGCAGTGCTAGAGTTGGGGGGGTACCAACTTGGGGCTACACCTTC
>.|TRBD2|TRBV4-2|TRBJ2-1
CASRLAGESDNEQFF
TGTGCCAGCAGATTAGCGGGGGAGTCCGACAATGAGCAGTTCTTC
>few|.|TRBV4-1|TRBJ2-2
CASSPLQGTGELFF
TGCGCCAGCAGCCCTCTCCAAGGCACCGGGGAGCTGTTTTTT
>.|.|TRBV25-1|TRBJ2-7
CASSGTTSYEQYF
TGTGCCAGTTCCGGAACTACCTCCTACGAGCAGTACTTC
>.|TRBD2|TRBV2|TRBJ2-7
CASYQGLAGGKSYEQYF
TGTGCCAGCTATCAAGGACTAGCGGGGGGAAAATCCTACGAGCAGTACTTC
>few|.|TRBV20-1|TRBJ2-5
CSARLTVNQETQYF
TGCAGTGCTAGGCTGACGGTAAACCAAGAGACCCAGTACTTC
>.|.|TRBV7-2|TRBJ1-1
CASSLIPRDSEAFF
TGTGCCAGCAGCTTAATTCCCCGGGATTCAGAAGCTTTCTTT
>few|.|TRBV4-1|TRBJ1-5
CASSQDGNRNQPQHF
TGCGCCAGCAGCCAAGATGGGAACAGAAATCAGCCCCAGCATTTT
>.|TRBD2|TRBV7-2|TRBJ2-2
CASSLVKPLAGGLGELFF
TGTGCCAGCAGCTTAGTCAAACCACTAGCGGGGGGGCTCGGGGAGCTGTTTTTT
>.|.|TRBV20-1|TRBJ2-1
CSASVRGYGYNEQFF
TGCAGTGCTAGCGTCAGGGGCTATGGCTACAATGAGCAGTTCTTC
>.|TRBD1|TRBV7-2|TRBJ2-5
CASSLETGTETQYF
TGTGCCAGCAGCTTAGAGACAGGGACGGAGACCCAGTACTTC
>.|.|TRBV7-3|TRBJ2-3
CASSLMLGSTDTQYF
TGTGCCAGCAGCTTAATGTTGGGTAGCACAGATACGCAGTATTTT
>.|.|TRBV20-1|TRBJ2-6
CSARDILVPLSGANVLTF
TGCAGTGCTAGAGATATCCTAGTACCCCTCTCTGGGGCCAACGTCCTGACTTTC
>.|.|TRBV12-1|TRBJ1-5
CASSIRRGYQPQHF
TGTGCCAGCAGCATTCGCAGGGGCTATCAGCCCCAGCATTTT
>.|.|TRBV27|TRBJ1-1
CASIPQGGFTEAFF
TGTGCCAGCATCCCACAGGGAGGATTCACTGAAGCTTTCTTT
>.|TRBD1|TRBV7-9|TRBJ2-3
CASSYRTGVDTQYF
TGTGCCAGCAGCTACAGGACAGGGGTAGATACGCAGTATTTT
>once|.|TRBV5-6|TRBJ2-5
CASSLAGRNEQYF
TGTGCCAGCAGCTTGGCGGGACGCAATGAGCAGTACTTC
>.|.|TRBV12-3/TRBV12-4|TRBJ1-3
CASQGRVRSGNTIYF
TGTGCCAGCCAGGGGCGGGTTCGGTCTGGAAACACCATATATTTT
>.|.|TRBV11-2|TRBJ2-5
CASRKRDTQETQYF
TGTGCCAGCAGAAAACGGGACACTCAAGAGACCCAGTACTTC
>.|.|TRBV9|TRBJ1-6
CASGENSPLHF
TGTGCCAGCGGAGAAAATTCACCCCTCCACTTT
>.|.|TRBV7-2|TRBJ1-5
CASSLVGGYSNQPQHF
TGTGCCAGCAGCTTGGTTGGGGGTTATAGCAATCAGCCCCAGCATTTT
>.|TRBD1|TRBV7-2|TRBJ2-7
CASRVQRDSIYEQYF
TGTGCCAGCAGAGTCCAACGGGACAGTATCTACGAGCAGTACTTC
>.|TRBD2|TRBV11-2|TRBJ2-1
CASSLGLAGASYNEQFF
TGTGCCAGCAGCCTGGGACTAGCGGGGGCCTCTTACAATGAGCAGTTCTTC
>.|.|TRBV20-1|TRBJ1-2
CGARDPAAGYTF
TGCGGTGCTAGAGATCCAGCGGCCGGCTACACCTTC
>.|TRBD1|TRBV9|TRBJ2-1
CASSARTGSNEQFF
TGTGCCAGCAGCGCCCGGACAGGGTCTAATGAGCAGTTCTTC
>.|TRBD1|TRBV5-1|TRBJ2-1
CASSFGRGILGQGRNEQFF
TGCGCCAGCAGCTTTGGACGGGGAATCCTGGGACAGGGGAGAAATGAGCAGTTCTTC
>.|.|TRBV29-1|TRBJ1-4
CSVEEGVEKLFF
TGCAGCGTTGAGGAGGGGGTTGAAAAACTGTTTTTT
>.|.|TRBV14|TRBJ1-2
CASSHRRGGRSYGYTF
TGTGCCAGCAGCCATAGAAGAGGGGGGCGCAGCTATGGCTACACCTTC
>.|.|TRBV20-1|TRBJ2-7
CSAQRWMGSYGQYF
TGCAGTGCTCAAAGATGGATGGGCTCCTACGGGCAGTACTTC
>.|.|TRBV12-3/TRBV12-4|TRBJ2-7
CASSWGRTYEQYF
TGTGCCAGCAGTTGGGGCCGCACCTACGAGCAGTACTTC
>.|TRBD2|TRBV6-2/TRBV6-3|TRBJ2-1
CASRNLAGSYNEQFF
TGTGCCAGCAGAAACCTAGCGGGGAGCTACAATGAGCAGTTCTTC
>few|.|TRBV12-3/TRBV12-4|TRBJ2-7
CASSHLGGTTYEQYF
TGTGCCAGCTCACATCTAGGGGGAACGACCTACGAGCAGTACTTC
>.|.|TRBV4-3|TRBJ1-1
CASSQDRGILNTEAFF
TGCGCCAGCAGCCAAGATAGGGGTATCCTGAACACTGAAGCTTTCTTT
>few|TRBD1|TRBV12-3/TRBV12-4|TRBJ2-3
CASSPIGQATDTQYF
TGTGCCAGCAGTCCGATCGGACAGGCAACAGATACGCAGTATTTT
>.|.|TRBV2|TRBJ1-4
CASTISTENEKLFF
TGTGCCAGCACTATCAGTACAGAGAATGAAAAACTGTTTTTT